Listed here is a single T cell receptor (beta chain). The sample comes from a study of cytomegalovirus exposure and HLA in healthy donors. Per germline, CDR1 ENHRY and CDR2 SYGVKD. The junction had 3 bases not matched to a gene; V was cut back by 8 bases and J by 1 base. The CDR3 spans 13 residues. Both 60 Vbeta primers and 13 Jbeta primers went into the PCR. Clones were sequenced by immunoSEQ multiplex PCR, and TCRdb holds only the in-frame ones, with some missing. The sample carries about 240,000 clones, approximately 82% recorded once. This chain links TRBV10-3 with TRBJ1-2; 8 bases agree with TRBD1. The sequence was collected from a woman aged 55-69 years in good health and CMV-seropositive. The sample was PBMCs. The chain's CDR3 is CAIDRGSNYGYTF. The CDR3 DNA sequence: TGTGCCATCGACAGGGGAAGTAACTATGGCTACACCTTC.